The entry below describes one TCR beta chain. Its antigen is not known. The data were taken from a study of shared clonotypes between healthy human individuals. The overall study: The donor group consisted of a couple of women and a few men, aged 18 to 49. Regarding the study as a whole: Several donors held about 4.5% of naive CD4 clonotypes in common.

Everyone who donated was a Caucasian adult who lived in Nashville, Tennessee. Execution of the assay was at deep level. Method: immunoSEQ multiplex PCR; TCRdb's copy keeps in-frame clones and lacks some. In the table there are 2,500,000 or so clones, roughly nine tenths of which are singletons. Germline V CDR1 and CDR2: SEHNR, FQNEAQ (reference sequence). The length of the CDR3 is 10 residues. V lost 5 bases and J lost 6, with 4 bases in between. This receptor was obtained from a man aged 18 to 29 in good health. The rearrangement joins TRBV7-9 to TRBJ1-2; D call uncertain. Source material: naive CD4+ T cells sorted from blood. Subset specified: CD45RA+ positively selected. The DNA of the CDR3 is TGTGCCAGCAGCATTAATGGCTACACCTTC. It yields the protein CASSINGYTF.